The count of the clone carrying this T cell receptor (beta chain) is one. CDR3 length equals 17 residues. V was pared by 1 base and J by 1 base, with 9 bases of the junction left unmatched. Germline lookup yields CDR1 PRHDT and CDR2 FYEKMQ (reference sequence). Random hexamers were used to reverse transcribe about 0.5 to 1 ug of RNA. The immunoSEQ assay covered 54 Vbeta and 13 Jbeta segments for CDR3. TCRdb re-analysed the immunoSEQ multiplex PCR reads in MiXCR, keeping a single row per CDR3 protein. The table includes a few hundred thousand distinct CDR3 sequences, 90% to 95% detected once. The data derive from a study of CD8 T cells in Susac syndrome.

The receptor was isolated from a human donor with multiple sclerosis. Material: CD8+ T cells from PBMCs. The V gene is TRBV13, the J gene TRBJ1-1; 7 bases are a match to TRBD1. The CDR3, as DNA: TGTGCCAGCAGCTTAGAGCAGGGGGAGACAAGGAACACTGAAGCTTTCTTT. It translates to CASSLEQGETRNTEAFF. Full variable domain (missing parts from reference TRBV13 and TRBJ1-1): AAGVIQSPRHLIKEKRETATLKCYPIPRHDTVYWYQQGPGQDPQFLISFYEKMQSDKGSIPDRFSAQQFSDYHSELNMSSLELGDSALYFCASSLEQGETRNTEAFFGQGTRLTVV.